Sequencing of this T cell receptor (beta chain) was carried out in a study of STAT5B mutations in CD4+ large granular lymphocyte leukemia (dated by TCRdb to between 2020 and 2023). Context from the whole study: Among the healthy controls, the CDR3 'QG' motif was associated with a particular HLA allele. The study compared the TCRbeta repertoires of patients with CD4+ T-cell large granular lymphocyte leukemia against those of healthy blood donors. Flow cytometry on FACSCanto II or FACSVerse confirmed that purified fractions exceeded 95% purity among lymphocytes. What the authors observed across the whole study: Enrichment of TRBV06-family usage was observed among the top patient clones (8/27) relative to healthy controls (2/35). The data were not HLA-matched, and the relatively small sample size could explain the higher clonality seen in CD4+ compared with CD8+ T-LGLL. CD4-sorted patient repertoires appeared more clonal than healthy CD4+ repertoires, and this difference persisted after removing the putative leukemic clones. Main leukemic clonotypes were private to each patient, although roughly 25% of the main leukemic clonotypes were found at low frequency in the non-leukemic repertoires of other patients.

The immunoSEQ assay at survey resolution was used to sequence TCRbeta rearrangements from genomic DNA. In the original analysis: In the TCR sequencing data, the lowest productive clonotype frequency that could be detected was 2.59 x 10-5. Only productive TCRbeta rearrangements, defined as complete and in-frame sequences, were included in the analyses. Clonality for each sample was calculated as Simpson clonality in the immunoSEQ Analyzer version 3.0. Clones were categorized by frequency as very rare, small, medium, large (1-20%) or hyperexpanded (>20%). Generation probabilities were estimated with OLGA 1.2.3, V-gene circos plots were generated with VDJtools, specificities were searched for in VDJdb, and CDR3 motifs were identified with GLIPH. What TCRdb holds here is the immuneACCESS table cut down to in-frame rearrangements. Part of the clones is not present; checked against another copy, under half of the missing clones reflect an unresolved V gene, and the others are unexplained. V and J calls and clone size follow that table, whereas D and trimming were derived from the DNA. This sample is represented by under 35,000 clones; 65% to 70% of them were singletons. Jointly, the top ten make up approximately 1.6% of the sample.

Buffy coats from roughly 37 blood donors, supplied by the Finnish Red Cross blood service, were used as healthy controls. All TCR-sequenced material derived from peripheral blood: patient blood samples and healthy donor buffy coats. Peripheral blood mononuclear cells were isolated by Ficoll-Hypaque gradient centrifugation. For the healthy controls, CD4+ cells were obtained from buffy coats by magnetic purification. The Gentra Puregene Cell and Tissue kit was used for genomic DNA extraction, and quantification was performed on a Qubit 2.0 fluorometer. The CDR3 covers 17 residues, taking in both the cysteine and the phenylalanine. The CDR3 DNA has 51 bases and is translated from base 1. CDR1 and CDR2, per the germline V gene, are SGHRS and YFSETQ. Trimming takes 1 base off V and 1 base off J; junction bases not matched to a gene: 9. Notes on this clone: It has no known antigen specificity. Per-base quality was not reported, and no clone a single base away is much larger than it.

The receptor was derived from a human donor in good health. The chain uses TRBV5-1 and TRBJ2-3; 7 central nucleotides agree with TRBD2. Sequences were obtained from CD4+ T cells from blood buffy coats. DNA sequence: TGCGCCAGCAGCTTGAGGCTGGGGGGGAGCGGCACAGATACGCAGTATTTT. Its amino acids are CASSLRLGGSGTDTQYF.